This paragraph covers one T cell receptor (beta chain) sequence. Its antigen is not known. This entry is derived from a study of cytomegalovirus exposure and HLA in healthy donors. Study-wide points: In vitro data verified three CMV-associated chains as specific for CMV antigens.

The repertoire was sequenced with immunoSEQ multiplex PCR; TCRdb's copy has only in-frame clones and lacks some. The sample includes 100,000 to 150,000 clones, roughly 89% of them seen just once. This CDR3 has 12 residues. Germline V gene lookup returns CDR1 MNHEY and CDR2 SMNVEV (reference sequence). With V trimmed by 7 bases and J by 6 bases, 3 bases remained unmatched. The sample consisted of PBMCs. This clonotype originated in a woman between 18 and 29 years old in good health and CMV-seronegative. The chain combines TRBV27 with TRBJ2-3; 8 bases are shared with TRBD2. CDR3 in amino acids: CASTSSGDTQYF. CDR3 sequence (DNA): TGTGCCAGCACTTCTAGCGGGGATACGCAGTATTTT.